What follows describes a single T cell receptor (beta chain). The sample holds a few counts of this clone. What this receptor recognizes is not known. Base qualities are missing; no much larger clone stands one base away. The entire amount of isolated RNA was reverse transcribed using the High Capacity cDNA Reverse Transcription Kit, so the sequenced TCRB transcripts were expressed ones. Deep immunoSEQ sequencing was performed on naive, central memory and regulatory T cell samples, with an average of about 4 million total reads per sample. Sorted cells were lysed in RLT buffer and RNA was extracted with DNase-treated RNeasy Micro or Mini kits, depending on cell number. Each cell subset was processed on its own to prevent cross-contamination, while patient and healthy donor samples were processed together. The immunoSEQ multiplex PCR was used to amplify TCRB sequences from cDNA, generating 87-bp fragments that spanned the CDR3 region. Amplicons were sequenced on the Illumina HiSeq platform. The paper's processing steps were these. Synthetic template baselines were used to correct PCR bias computationally, reads within Hamming distance 2 were collapsed, and singletons that could not be merged were discarded. Reads were aligned against IMGT to assign V, D and J genes, CDR3 length and insertions or deletions at six rearrangement sites. Within each subset, clonotype counts were normalized to sorted cell number, after which true diversity and Gini coefficients were computed with the tcR R package. Repertoire sharing was quantified using the overlap coefficient calculated on TCRB nucleotide sequences. Out-of-frame TCRB sequences from naive cells were analyzed to stand in for the pre-selection repertoire. TCRdb stores this immuneACCESS table with in-frame sequences only. Part of the clones is absent; in the studies checked, under half of the shortfall reflects unresolved V genes, and no reason is known for the rest. V, J and clone size were drawn from that table, and D and trimming were deduced from the DNA. The table for this sample lists about half a million clones; roughly 11% of them were counted only once. The ten biggest clones cover about 0.045% of the sample.

The data belong to a study of beta chain features in type 1 diabetes (dated by TCRdb to the late 2010s). Some background on the complete study: Mean age, gender distribution, total cell number and subset yield did not differ between patients and healthy donors. Regulatory and stem cell-like memory subsets were isolated from only 8 patients and roughly 8 healthy donors, whereas naive and central memory subsets came from all 28 donors. The study compared the TCRB repertoires of sorted circulating CD4+ T cell subsets in recently diagnosed type 1 diabetes patients with those in matched healthy donors. A total of roughly 98,000,000 sorted cells were examined across all samples, and a strong correlation was observed between cell number per subset and RNA yield.

Each donor gave one peripheral blood draw, averaging roughly 100 mL, which was collected into heparinised tubes. A BD FACSAria II was used to sort naive, central memory, regulatory and stem cell-like memory CD4+ T cells with a panel that included CD45RO, CCR7, CD25, CD127, CD95 and CD27. All sorted populations exceeded 98% purity. PBMCs were isolated right away by Lymphoprep density gradient centrifugation and were stained directly, without culture. So that batch effects would be minimized, each experiment stained and sorted samples in pairs, pairing one healthy donor with one patient. Deletion took 3 bases off V and 5 bases off J, with a span of 10 bases between the germline ends. From cysteine to phenylalanine, the CDR3 is 13 amino acids long. Here the CDR3 DNA is all that survives: 39 bases in frame from base 1. CDR1 and CDR2, looked up from the germline V gene, are MDHEN and SYDVKM. General study outcomes and caveats: Because cDNA rather than genomic DNA was sequenced, highly expressing activated cells could have been over-represented, although no difference in activation and CD3 levels was found between groups. Type 1 diabetes patients showed a moderate but significant shortening of TCRB CDR3 length in all four CD4+ subsets. Because the HLA sub-analyses included only small numbers of individuals, any influence of HLA type on TCRB rearrangement was left unresolved. Naive, central memory and regulatory TCRB repertoires appeared to be more similar among patients than among healthy donors. At VDJ recombination sites, type 1 diabetes patients had fewer insertions and more deleted nucleotides, which implies abnormalities in thymic rearrangement. PCR may preferentially amplify shorter templates, but because patient and control samples were amplified and corrected together, any resulting skew would affect both groups equally.

This sequence uses TRBV28 and TRBJ2-5, with no D gene named confidently. The receptor comes from a young woman in good health. The sequencing sample was made of naive CD4+ T cells from blood. According to the study, the label for this sample's cell subset or site signals: true naive CD4+ T cells. The bases are TGTGCCAGCAGTTTCCACGGCGATGAGACCCAGTACTTC. Translated, it reads CASSFHGDETQYF.